A single sample gave rise to the 16 T cell receptor beta chains below, sequenced in a study of OX40 agonist ivuxolimab in advanced cancers. The data were produced by immunoSEQ multiplex PCR, yet TCRdb's version contains in-frame clones alone and is incomplete. The sample gives 53,000 or so clones, 75% to 85% of which show up once; 2.4% is in the top ten. The sequencing here drew on CD4+ or CD8+ T cells sorted from blood, taken in a trial of the OX40 agonist ivuxolimab. The origin of the receptors is an adult with an advanced solid tumor such as melanoma, head and neck, liver or kidney cancer.

This sequence joins TRBV5-1 and TRBJ2-1, with 7 bases aligning to TRBD2. V was clipped by 0 bases and J by 2 bases; unmatched bases: 11. The CDR3 totals 18 residues. Germline assignment: CDR1 SGHRS and CDR2 YFSETQ. The CDR3 is CASSLVVLLAAAYNEQFF. For the CDR3, the DNA is TGCGCCAGCAGCTTGGTCGTCCTCCTAGCGGCGGCCTACAATGAGCAGTTCTTC. The whole variable domain, remainder taken from reference TRBV5-1 and TRBJ2-1, is KAGVTQTPRYLIKTRGQQVTLSCSPISGHRSVSWYQQTPGQGLQFLFEYFSETQRNKGNFPGRFSGRQFSNSRSEMNVSTLELGDSALYLCASSLVVLLAAAYNEQFFGPGTRLTVL.

This clone was observed a single time. V is TRBV5-1 and J is TRBJ2-5, with D maybe TRBD2 (5 bases). Germline values: CDR1 SGHRS, CDR2 YFSETQ. The length of the CDR3 is 15 residues. V dropped 2 bases and J dropped 0 bases, with 11 bases sitting between them. CDR3 DNA: TGCGCCAGCAGCTTTAGCCCGACTAACCAAGAGACCCAGTACTTC. It codes for CASSFSPTNQETQYF.

This clone was observed a handful of times. The V call is TRBV19, the J call TRBJ2-7, with 8 positions matching TRBD1. V gave up 7 bases and J gave up 5 bases; unmatched junction bases: 10. This CDR3 comprises 14 residues. Germline V gives CDR1 LNHDA, CDR2 SQIVND (reference sequence). CDR3 loop: CASTLGTGGHEQYF. The CDR3 bases are TGTGCCAGTACCCTCGGGACAGGCGGGCACGAGCAGTACTTC.

The V and J genes are TRBV20-1 and TRBJ1-1; D call uncertain. CDR1 and CDR2 (germline): DFQATT, SNEGSKA (reference sequence). The germline V and J ends were trimmed by 7 bases and 1 base, with 7 bases remaining between them. The CDR3 is 11 amino acids. CDR3 nucleotide sequence: TGCAGTGTTAAACAGAACACTGAAGCTTTCTTT. Protein sequence: CSVKQNTEAFF.

This rearrangement joins TRBV2 to TRBJ1-4, with 8 bases lining up with TRBD1. V trimming: 8 bases; J trimming: 7 bases; junction bases outside the gene matches: 12. The CDR3 contains 15 residues. Germline-derived CDR1 and CDR2 are SNHLY and FYNNEI. CDR3 in DNA: TGTGCCAGCCTCGAGGGGGGCAGGGGGCCTGAAAAACTGTTTTTT. Translating it yields CASLEGGRGPEKLFF.

V is TRBV5-1 and J is TRBJ1-5; TRBD1 is a possible D gene (5 bases). Germline V gene sequence: CDR1 SGHRS, CDR2 YFSETQ. CDR3 length: 17 residues. Trimming removed 4 bases from V and 0 bases from J, with 17 bases in between. In DNA form, the CDR3 reads TGCGCCAGCAGCCCGGGGCCGGGGAGGGATAGCAATCAGCCCCAGCATTTT. Translated, it gives CASSPGPGRDSNQPQHF.

This clone has just one count. The chain carries TRBV10-1 and TRBJ2-4; D not resolved. With 5 bases removed from V and 1 base from J, the gap between germline ends came to 9 bases. The V gene's germline CDR1 is WNHNN and CDR2 SYGVQD (reference sequence). CDR3 length: 14 amino acids. The CDR3 bases are TGCGCCAGCAGTTTGGACGGTGCCAAAAACATTCAGTACTTC. This sequence encodes CASSLDGAKNIQYF.

This sequence joins TRBV18 and TRBJ1-3; 7 nucleotides match TRBD1. The germline V gene encodes CDR1 KGHSH and CDR2 LQKENI. The V and J ends lost 3 bases and 3 bases, in that order; junction bases with no gene match: 5. The length of the CDR3 is 15 residues. The CDR3 loop reads CASSPQTGYGNTIYF. The CDR3 region has the DNA TGTGCCAGCTCACCCCAGACAGGGTATGGAAACACCATATATTTT.

The chain has TRBV12-5 and TRBJ2-3; D may correspond to TRBD1 or TRBD2 (7 bases each). V lost 8 bases and J 1 base, leaving 13 bases between the germline ends. The germline CDR1 and CDR2 sequences are LGHNT and FRNRAP. This CDR3 is built from 14 residues. The chain's CDR3 is CASFSGGGTDTQYF. The CDR3, as DNA: TGTGCTAGTTTTTCAGGGGGGGGCACAGATACGCAGTATTTT.

The chain uses TRBV18 and TRBJ1-2, with 8 positions matching TRBD1. Germline CDR1 KGHSH, CDR2 LQKENI. This CDR3 comprises 17 residues. V lost 3 bases and J lost 6; bases outside the gene matches: 15. CDR3 sequence (DNA): TGTGCCAGCTCACCGGTTGTGGAGACAGGGGCTCAAAATGGCTACACCTTC. It translates to CASSPVVETGAQNGYTF. Variable domain in full (rest from reference TRBV18 and TRBJ1-2): NAGVMQNPRHLVRRRGQEARLRCSPMKGHSHVYWYRQLPEEGLKFMVYLQKENIIDESGMPKERFSAEFPKEGPSILRIQQVVRGDSAAYFCASSPVVETGAQNGYTFGSGTRLTVV.

The chain uses TRBV10-3 and TRBJ1-2, with D maybe TRBD1 (5 bases). Germline CDR1 ENHRY, CDR2 SYGVKD. V lost 6 bases to trimming and J lost 3 bases, with 20 bases between them. This CDR3 has 16 residues. In nucleotides, the CDR3 is TGTGCCATCAGACAAGACCAGGGATTTGGGTACTATGGCTACACCTTC. Translating gives CAIRQDQGFGYYGYTF.

This CDR3 reads CASSLVLAGANEQFF. The CDR3 DNA sequence: TGCGCCAGCAGCTTGGTTCTAGCGGGAGCAAATGAGCAGTTCTTC. The chain couples TRBV5-1 to TRBJ2-1; 10 bases are a match to TRBD2. The CDR3 runs to 15 residues. Germline V gene data show CDR1 as SGHRS and CDR2 as YFSETQ. With V trimmed by 0 bases and J by 7 bases, 4 bases remained unmatched.

This chain connects TRBV28 to TRBJ1-2; D might be TRBD1 (5 bases). This CDR3 comprises 14 residues. V was clipped by 6 bases and J by 5 bases, with 16 bases between them. The V gene's germline CDR1 is MDHEN and CDR2 SYDVKM. DNA for the CDR3: TGTGCCAGCAGCCGACAGAGATCTGGGTATGGCTACACCTTC. Translating it yields CASSRQRSGYGYTF.

This clone was observed a single time. The rearrangement uses TRBV6-1 and TRBJ2-1; D ambiguous. Per germline, CDR1 MNHNS and CDR2 SASEGT. Trimming removed 7 bases from V and 4 bases from J, with 8 bases in between. The CDR3 totals 12 residues. Here the CDR3 DNA reads TGTGCCAGCACTCAGGATTACAATGAGCAGTTCTTC. Translation gives CASTQDYNEQFF.

The chain joins TRBV5-6 to TRBJ1-5; 9 bases match TRBD1. V dropped 3 bases and J dropped 1; count of bases not matched to a gene: 5. The CDR3 is made up of 16 amino acids. Germline V gene lookup returns CDR1 SGHDT and CDR2 YYEEEE. CDR3 in DNA: TGTGCCAGCAGCTCCGGACAGGGGTTAAGCAATCAGCCCCAGCATTTT. It translates to CASSSGQGLSNQPQHF.

The V call is TRBV2, the J call TRBJ2-5; the D call may be TRBD1 or TRBD2 (6 bases each). The germline V gene encodes CDR1 SNHLY and CDR2 FYNNEI. This CDR3 has 16 residues. Trimming removed 5 bases at V and 4 bases at J, with 20 bases between. The CDR3 DNA sequence: TGTGCCAGCAGTTTGGGATTCGGGGGCCGGGGAGAGACCCAGTACTTC. Translating it yields CASSLGFGGRGETQYF.